A single sample is the source of the 5 T cell receptor beta chains below, sequenced in a study of siplizumab effects on memory and regulatory T cells. Assay used: immunoSEQ multiplex PCR; TCRdb lists only in-frame clones, some missing. The table has about 110,000 clones, 92% seen once; the top ten hold 0.6% to 0.8%. The sequenced material came from Tregs sorted from blood. All receptors derive from a human donor in good health.

The chain links TRBV6-1 to TRBJ2-3, with D perhaps being TRBD1 or TRBD2 (5 bases each). With 6 bases removed from V and 6 bases from J, the gap between germline ends came to 10 bases. There are 12 residues in the CDR3. Germline V gene data show CDR1 as MNHNS and CDR2 as SASEGT. The CDR3 sequence: CASRGDGDTQYF. The CDR3 nucleotides are TGTGCCAGCAGGGGGGATGGTGATACGCAGTATTTT.

This clone is a singleton in its sample. This chain connects TRBV5-5 to TRBJ2-7; D remains unclear. CDR1 and CDR2 (germline): SGHKS, YYEKEE (reference sequence). The CDR3 has 14 amino acids. The ends were cut back, 3 bases at V and 3 bases at J, with 13 bases in the middle. CDR3 sequence: CASSSPARNYEQYF. Here the CDR3 DNA reads TGTGCCAGCAGCTCCCCGGCGAGAAACTACGAGCAGTACTTC.

The J gene is TRBJ2-5, the V gene TRBV21-1; no check of the table's D call, TRBD1, against the DNA was made. TRBV21-1 has pseudogene status. The CDR3 extends over 15 amino acids. CDR3 sequence (DNA): TGTGCCAGCAGCAAATCGGGCAGGGGCCAAGAGACCCAGTACTTC. This sequence encodes CASSKSGRGQETQYF.

The chain links TRBV2 to TRBJ2-7; D gene uncertain. Germline V gene lookup returns CDR1 SNHLY and CDR2 FYNNEI. V was pared by 2 bases and J by 7 bases, with 18 bases between. The CDR3 length is 15 residues. The CDR3 coding sequence is TGTGCCAGCAGTGAAAGACCCCCGGCCTTAGGGGAGCAGTACTTC. Translating it yields CASSERPPALGEQYF.

This clone was counted once. V and J are TRBV19 and TRBJ2-4, with 7 bases that match TRBD2. After removal of 4 bases from V and 3 bases from J, the junction contained 6 bases not matched to a gene. This CDR3 contains 15 residues. Germline V gives CDR1 LNHDA, CDR2 SQIVND (reference sequence). The CDR3 loop is CASSKLGGIKNIQYF. CDR3 nucleotides: TGTGCCAGTAGTAAACTGGGAGGGATCAAAAACATTCAGTACTTC.